The rows below give T cell receptor beta chains drawn from one sample of a study of T-cell memory formation after mild COVID-19. TCRdb re-derived calls from the 5' RACE reads in MiXCR, one entry per CDR3 protein. The data contain some 320,000 distinct CDR3 sequences, roughly an eighth of them singletons. Source material: PBMCs or a T cell subset sorted from them (not recorded which). The receptors were sampled from a man between 18 and 29 years old who had mild COVID-19 (a few samples of this study predate the infection). Cell type and time point are not known. Both conserved end residues are part of each CDR3. A D gene is named only where the DNA matches it firmly. The size entry is marked missing in some rows and otherwise reads once, few, many or a size class.

j_gene: TRBJ2-3; len: 13; v_gene: TRBV5-1; abundance: many; d_gene: TRBD1; CDR3nt: TGCGCCAGCACTGGACAGGGAACAGATACGCAGTATTTT; CDR3aa: CASTGQGTDTQYF
j_gene: TRBJ2-7; len: 14; v_gene: TRBV3-1; abundance: .; d_gene: .; CDR3nt: TGTGCCAGCAGCCAAGATCTCACTACCTACGAGCAGTACTTC; CDR3aa: CASSQDLTTYEQYF
j_gene: TRBJ1-1; len: 14; v_gene: TRBV4-3; abundance: few; d_gene: TRBD1; CDR3nt: TGCGCCAGCAGCCGCACAGGGGTTGCCACTGAAGCTTTCTTT; CDR3aa: CASSRTGVATEAFF
j_gene: TRBJ2-2; len: 13; v_gene: TRBV29-1; abundance: few; d_gene: .; CDR3nt: TGCAGCGGAAAGCAGTCGAACACCGGGGAGCTGTTTTTT; CDR3aa: CSGKQSNTGELFF
j_gene: TRBJ1-6; len: 15; v_gene: TRBV4-2; abundance: .; d_gene: TRBD1; CDR3nt: TGTGCCAGCAGCCAGGGAACAGGGGCGGATTCACCCCTCCACTTT; CDR3aa: CASSQGTGADSPLHF
j_gene: TRBJ1-2; len: 16; v_gene: TRBV30; abundance: few; d_gene: .; CDR3nt: TGTGCCTGGAGTGACCTAGGGACCCCGGAGGTCTATGGCTACACCTTC; CDR3aa: CAWSDLGTPEVYGYTF
j_gene: TRBJ2-5; len: 13; v_gene: TRBV15; abundance: .; d_gene: .; CDR3nt: TGTGCCACCAGCAGAGATCTGAGTGAGACCCAGTACTTC; CDR3aa: CATSRDLSETQYF
j_gene: TRBJ2-3; len: 14; v_gene: TRBV7-9; abundance: .; d_gene: .; CDR3nt: TGTGCCAGCAGCTTCCCCGAGGGCACAGATACGCAGTATTTT; CDR3aa: CASSFPEGTDTQYF
j_gene: TRBJ1-5; len: 14; v_gene: TRBV28; abundance: .; d_gene: TRBD1; CDR3nt: TGTGCCAGCAGTAGGGACAGCCTCAATCAGCCCCAGCATTTT; CDR3aa: CASSRDSLNQPQHF
j_gene: TRBJ2-3; len: 14; v_gene: TRBV6-2/TRBV6-3; abundance: .; d_gene: .; CDR3nt: TGTGCCAGCAGTTACCAGTTTTACACAGATACGCAGTATTTT; CDR3aa: CASSYQFYTDTQYF
j_gene: TRBJ2-7; len: 15; v_gene: TRBV5-1; abundance: .; d_gene: TRBD1; CDR3nt: TGCGCCAGCAGCTCTGGACAGGGTGGGCCCTACGAGCAGTACTTC; CDR3aa: CASSSGQGGPYEQYF
j_gene: TRBJ2-5; len: 15; v_gene: TRBV4-1; abundance: .; d_gene: .; CDR3nt: TGCGCCAGCAGCCAAGACAGGGGGGAGCAAGAGACCCAGTACTTC; CDR3aa: CASSQDRGEQETQYF
j_gene: TRBJ1-5; len: 14; v_gene: TRBV6-1; abundance: .; d_gene: .; CDR3nt: TGTGCCAGCAGTGAGCGGGACACCCGTTCGGCCCAGCATTTT; CDR3aa: CASSERDTRSAQHF
j_gene: TRBJ1-3; len: 17; v_gene: TRBV10-2; abundance: .; d_gene: .; CDR3nt: TGCGCCAGCAGTGAGTCGACTGGGGGACAATTAAGAAACACCATATATTTT; CDR3aa: CASSESTGGQLRNTIYF
j_gene: TRBJ2-6; len: 17; v_gene: TRBV5-6; abundance: few; d_gene: .; CDR3nt: TGTGCCAGCAGCTTGTTAACTTCTGACTCTGGGGCCAACGTCCTGACTTTC; CDR3aa: CASSLLTSDSGANVLTF
j_gene: TRBJ2-5; len: 14; v_gene: TRBV5-1; abundance: .; d_gene: .; CDR3nt: TGCGCCAGCAGCTTCCTAGGACAAGAAGAGACCCAGTACTTC; CDR3aa: CASSFLGQEETQYF
j_gene: TRBJ1-1; len: 13; v_gene: TRBV27; abundance: few; d_gene: .; CDR3nt: TGTACCACCCAGCAGTTTATGAACACTGAAGCTTTCTTT; CDR3aa: CTTQQFMNTEAFF
j_gene: TRBJ2-5; len: 12; v_gene: TRBV12-3/TRBV12-4; abundance: .; d_gene: TRBD2; CDR3nt: TGTGCCAGCAGTTTAGCCGGGGGGGCCCAGTACTTC; CDR3aa: CASSLAGGAQYF
j_gene: TRBJ2-7; len: 13; v_gene: TRBV7-9; abundance: .; d_gene: .; CDR3nt: TGTGCCAGCAGCGATCGGGACTCCTACGAGCAGTACTTC; CDR3aa: CASSDRDSYEQYF
j_gene: TRBJ1-1; len: 13; v_gene: TRBV7-3; abundance: .; d_gene: .; CDR3nt: TGTGCCAGCAGCCGAAGTTCCGAGACTGAAGCTTTCTTT; CDR3aa: CASSRSSETEAFF
j_gene: TRBJ2-1; len: 12; v_gene: TRBV18; abundance: .; d_gene: .; CDR3nt: TGTGCCAGCTCACCTGGGTATGGTGAGCAGTTCTTC; CDR3aa: CASSPGYGEQFF
j_gene: TRBJ1-1; len: 15; v_gene: TRBV5-1; abundance: few; d_gene: .; CDR3nt: TGCGCCAGCAGCCCTCGGGCAGGGGAGACCACTGAAGCTTTCTTT; CDR3aa: CASSPRAGETTEAFF
j_gene: TRBJ1-1; len: 15; v_gene: TRBV10-3; abundance: .; d_gene: .; CDR3nt: TGTGCCATCAGTGCGGAGGGGTTAAGTAGGACTGAAGCTTTCTTT; CDR3aa: CAISAEGLSRTEAFF
j_gene: TRBJ1-6; len: 12; v_gene: TRBV9; abundance: .; d_gene: .; CDR3nt: TGTGCCAGCAGCGTAGCTCAGTCACCCCTCCACTTT; CDR3aa: CASSVAQSPLHF
j_gene: TRBJ2-3; len: 15; v_gene: TRBV7-9; abundance: few; d_gene: .; CDR3nt: TGTGCCAGCAGCCCGGGGTCACAGTCCACAGATACGCAGTATTTT; CDR3aa: CASSPGSQSTDTQYF
j_gene: TRBJ2-5; len: 18; v_gene: TRBV4-2; abundance: few; d_gene: TRBD2; CDR3nt: TGTGCCAGCAGCCAATCCTCCGGCCCTAGCGGGTACCAAGAGACCCAGTACTTC; CDR3aa: CASSQSSGPSGYQETQYF
j_gene: TRBJ1-4; len: 12; v_gene: TRBV20-1; abundance: few; d_gene: .; CDR3nt: TGCAGTGCTAGTGGATGGGGAGAAAAGCTGTTTTTT; CDR3aa: CSASGWGEKLFF
j_gene: TRBJ2-3; len: 11; v_gene: TRBV19; abundance: few; d_gene: .; CDR3nt: TGTGCCAGTAGTATGGAGGATACGCAGTATTTT; CDR3aa: CASSMEDTQYF
j_gene: TRBJ2-1; len: 12; v_gene: TRBV5-1; abundance: many; d_gene: TRBD1; CDR3nt: TGCGCCAGCAGCTATACAGGGGGCGTACAGTTCTTC; CDR3aa: CASSYTGGVQFF
j_gene: TRBJ2-4; len: 14; v_gene: TRBV12-3/TRBV12-4; abundance: many; d_gene: .; CDR3nt: TGTGCCAGCAGTTTACAGGGGGCCAAAAACATTCAGTACTTC; CDR3aa: CASSLQGAKNIQYF
j_gene: TRBJ2-3; len: 13; v_gene: TRBV3-1; abundance: many; d_gene: .; CDR3nt: TGTGCCAGCAGCCAAGTTCGTACAGATACGCAGTATTTT; CDR3aa: CASSQVRTDTQYF
j_gene: TRBJ2-3; len: 12; v_gene: TRBV25-1; abundance: .; d_gene: .; CDR3nt: TGTGCCAGCAGTGCTCGGGCCTCCGGTTTGTATTTT; CDR3aa: CASSARASGLYF
j_gene: TRBJ2-1; len: 17; v_gene: TRBV7-9; abundance: few; d_gene: TRBD1; CDR3nt: TGTGCCAGCAGCTCTAACCGCGGTAGGGGGCTTTACAATGAGCAGTTCTTC; CDR3aa: CASSSNRGRGLYNEQFF
j_gene: TRBJ2-2; len: 15; v_gene: TRBV29-1; abundance: .; d_gene: TRBD1; CDR3nt: TGCAGCGTTGAGAAGGACAGGCACAAACCAGGGGAGCTGTTTTTT; CDR3aa: CSVEKDRHKPGELFF
j_gene: TRBJ2-4; len: 14; v_gene: TRBV12-3/TRBV12-4; abundance: .; d_gene: .; CDR3nt: TGTGCCAGCAGTTTGCAAGGCGTTTTGGACATTCAGTACTTC; CDR3aa: CASSLQGVLDIQYF
j_gene: TRBJ2-4; len: 16; v_gene: TRBV7-7; abundance: few; d_gene: .; CDR3nt: TGTGCTAGCAGCTCAGGCCGGGGGCTGGGCAAAAACATTCAGTACTTC; CDR3aa: CASSSGRGLGKNIQYF
j_gene: TRBJ2-1; len: 13; v_gene: TRBV5-5; abundance: few; d_gene: .; CDR3nt: TGTGCCAGCAGCCCCGGCTCAAGCAATGAGCAGTTCTTC; CDR3aa: CASSPGSSNEQFF
j_gene: TRBJ1-6; len: 16; v_gene: TRBV12-3/TRBV12-4; abundance: few; d_gene: TRBD1; CDR3nt: TGTGCCAGCAGCCGACAGACAGGGGCCCATAATTCACCCCTCCACTTT; CDR3aa: CASSRQTGAHNSPLHF
j_gene: TRBJ2-1; len: 13; v_gene: TRBV20-1; abundance: .; d_gene: TRBD2; CDR3nt: TGCAGTGCTAGACTAGCGGGGTACAATGAGCAGTTCTTC; CDR3aa: CSARLAGYNEQFF
j_gene: TRBJ2-3; len: 17; v_gene: TRBV5-1; abundance: .; d_gene: .; CDR3nt: TGCGCCAGCAGCTTGGTAGGGGCTACGGCACGCACAGATACGCAGTATTTT; CDR3aa: CASSLVGATARTDTQYF
j_gene: TRBJ2-5; len: 14; v_gene: TRBV29-1; abundance: .; d_gene: TRBD1; CDR3nt: TGCAGCGTGGCCGGACAGGGTGGTATCGAGACCCAGTACTTC; CDR3aa: CSVAGQGGIETQYF
j_gene: TRBJ1-1; len: 11; v_gene: TRBV24-1; abundance: many; d_gene: .; CDR3nt: TGTGCCACCAGTCAGGGGACTGAAGCTTTCTTT; CDR3aa: CATSQGTEAFF
j_gene: TRBJ2-2; len: 15; v_gene: TRBV6-5; abundance: many; d_gene: .; CDR3nt: TGTGCCAGCAGTTACTACACGGATATCACCGGGGAGCTGTTTTTT; CDR3aa: CASSYYTDITGELFF
j_gene: TRBJ1-4; len: 11; v_gene: TRBV28; abundance: .; d_gene: .; CDR3nt: TGTGCCAGCCGGGGGGATGAAAAACTGTTTTTT; CDR3aa: CASRGDEKLFF
j_gene: TRBJ1-2; len: 17; v_gene: TRBV7-4; abundance: .; d_gene: TRBD1; CDR3nt: TGTGCCAGCAGCTTAAAAACCGGGACAGGTTCCCTCTATGGCTACACCTTC; CDR3aa: CASSLKTGTGSLYGYTF